This T cell receptor beta chain was identified in a study of shared clonotypes between healthy human individuals. Study-level background: Researchers drew samples from a couple of women and a few men aged 18 to 49.

Replicate PCRs from sorted subsets contained around 200 ng DNA, which is 30,000 to 35,000 T cell genomes. Assay: immunoSEQ multiplex PCR; the TCRdb copy retains only in-frame clones and omits some. This sample yields some 2,000,000 clones, of which approximately 96% are seen a single time; approximately 0.13% belongs to the top ten. Per germline, CDR1 SGHTA and CDR2 FQGNSA. The germline V and J ends were trimmed by 1 base and 0 bases, with 2 bases remaining between them. The CDR3 covers 13 residues. Regarding this clone: Its matching antigen is unknown. The sample has other DNA sequences that encode this CDR3 too.

Broader study findings: In several donors, about 5% of naive CD4 clonotypes appeared in common. An anticipated effect of sequencing depth on clonotype sharing among donors was recognized.

The sequencing input was naive CD4+ T cells sorted from blood. Regarding subset: CD45RA+ positively selected. This receptor was obtained from a man between 18 and 35 years old in good health. The V and J genes are TRBV7-2 and TRBJ2-3, with D unclear. Written as DNA, the CDR3 is TGTGCCAGCAGCTTAGGCAGCACAGATACGCAGTATTTT. Its protein product is CASSLGSTDTQYF.